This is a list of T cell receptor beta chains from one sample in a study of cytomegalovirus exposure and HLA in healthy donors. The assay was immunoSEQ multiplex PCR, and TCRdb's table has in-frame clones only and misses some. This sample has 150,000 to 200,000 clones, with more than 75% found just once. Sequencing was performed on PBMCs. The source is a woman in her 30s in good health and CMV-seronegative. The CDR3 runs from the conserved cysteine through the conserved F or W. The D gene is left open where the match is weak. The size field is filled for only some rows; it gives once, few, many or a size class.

cdr3_aa: CASSRRTDDRGYTF
cdr3_nt: TGTGCCAGCTCACGACGAACAGACGACCGGGGCTACACCTTC
clone_size: few
j_call: TRBJ1-2
d_call: .
v_call: TRBV18

cdr3_aa: CASSIRGYEADTQYF
cdr3_nt: TGTGCCAGTAGTATACGGGGATATGAAGCAGATACGCAGTATTTT
clone_size: .
j_call: TRBJ2-3
d_call: .
v_call: TRBV19

cdr3_aa: CASSSDLAINEQYF
cdr3_nt: TGTGCCAGCAGTTCCGATCTAGCGATTAACGAGCAGTACTTC
clone_size: few
j_call: TRBJ2-7
d_call: .
v_call: TRBV27

cdr3_aa: CASSLHVTGGVDYGYTF
cdr3_nt: TGTGCCAGCAGTTTGCATGTAACAGGGGGTGTCGACTATGGCTACACCTTC
clone_size: .
j_call: TRBJ1-2
d_call: TRBD1
v_call: TRBV27

cdr3_aa: CASSPGGANSYGYTF
cdr3_nt: TGTGCCAGCAGCCCCGGAGGCGCTAACTCCTATGGCTACACCTTC
clone_size: few
j_call: TRBJ1-2
d_call: .
v_call: TRBV6-4

cdr3_aa: CASSYSPSGGVDTQYF
cdr3_nt: TGTGCCAGCAGTTACTCCCCCTCGGGGGGGGTCGATACGCAGTATTTT
clone_size: .
j_call: TRBJ2-3
d_call: TRBD2
v_call: TRBV6-5

cdr3_aa: CSVGEGLQNTGELFF
cdr3_nt: TGCAGCGTTGGGGAGGGGCTTCAGAACACCGGGGAGCTGTTTTTT
clone_size: few
j_call: TRBJ2-2
d_call: TRBD2
v_call: TRBV29-1

cdr3_aa: CASSQDRQGMAEAFF
cdr3_nt: TGCGCCAGCAGCCAAGATCGACAGGGGATGGCTGAAGCTTTCTTT
clone_size: .
j_call: TRBJ1-1
d_call: TRBD1
v_call: TRBV4-1

cdr3_aa: CASSQDWGGAGTDTQYF
cdr3_nt: TGCGCCAGCAGCCAAGATTGGGGGGGGGCGGGCACAGATACGCAGTATTTT
clone_size: .
j_call: TRBJ2-3
d_call: .
v_call: TRBV4-1

cdr3_aa: CASSQDGQGSYEQYF
cdr3_nt: TGCGCCAGCAGCCAAGATGGGCAGGGATCCTACGAGCAGTACTTC
clone_size: once
j_call: TRBJ2-7
d_call: .
v_call: TRBV4-1

cdr3_aa: CASKEPGQGAHEQYF
cdr3_nt: TGTGCCAGCAAAGAGCCGGGACAGGGGGCACACGAGCAGTACTTC
clone_size: .
j_call: TRBJ2-7
d_call: TRBD1
v_call: TRBV6-6

cdr3_aa: CASSPGTTTEAFF
cdr3_nt: TGTGCCAGCAGTCCCGGGACTACCACTGAAGCTTTCTTT
clone_size: few
j_call: TRBJ1-1
d_call: .
v_call: TRBV6-4

cdr3_aa: CASSESRGAAGNTIYF
cdr3_nt: TGTGCCAGCAGTGAATCTCGGGGGGCTGCAGGAAACACCATATATTTT
clone_size: .
j_call: TRBJ1-3
d_call: .
v_call: TRBV25-1

cdr3_aa: CASSLLTSGGTDTQYF
cdr3_nt: TGTGCCAGCAGCTTGTTGACTAGCGGGGGAACAGATACGCAGTATTTT
clone_size: .
j_call: TRBJ2-3
d_call: TRBD2
v_call: TRBV5-6

cdr3_aa: CASSFDTSNYGYTF
cdr3_nt: TGCGCCAGCAGCTTCGACACCTCTAACTATGGCTACACCTTC
clone_size: .
j_call: TRBJ1-2
d_call: .
v_call: TRBV5-1

cdr3_aa: CASSLRGGTGELFF
cdr3_nt: TGTGCCAGCAGCCTACGGGGAGGGACCGGGGAGCTGTTTTTT
clone_size: .
j_call: TRBJ2-2
d_call: TRBD2
v_call: TRBV11-3

cdr3_aa: CASSLPGINSYEQYF
cdr3_nt: TGTGCCAGCAGCTTACCAGGGATCAACTCCTACGAGCAGTACTTC
clone_size: .
j_call: TRBJ2-7
d_call: .
v_call: TRBV7-8

cdr3_aa: CASSEPGQGTSSYEQYF
cdr3_nt: TGCGCCAGCAGTGAGCCCGGACAGGGGACTAGCTCCTACGAGCAGTACTTC
clone_size: .
j_call: TRBJ2-7
d_call: .
v_call: TRBV10-2

cdr3_aa: CASSLAGGVEAFF
cdr3_nt: TGCGCCAGCAGCTTGGCCGGGGGGGTTGAAGCTTTCTTT
clone_size: .
j_call: TRBJ1-1
d_call: .
v_call: TRBV5-1

cdr3_aa: CASSLGGSTEAFF
cdr3_nt: TGCGCCAGCAGCTTGGGAGGGAGCACTGAAGCTTTCTTT
clone_size: .
j_call: TRBJ1-1
d_call: .
v_call: TRBV5-1

cdr3_aa: CASSQGGVSGELFF
cdr3_nt: TGTGCCAGCAGTCAGGGGGGCGTCTCCGGGGAGCTGTTTTTT
clone_size: once
j_call: TRBJ2-2
d_call: .
v_call: TRBV2

cdr3_aa: CASSQDWSGVNQPQHF
cdr3_nt: TGCGCCAGCAGCCAAGATTGGTCCGGGGTCAATCAGCCCCAGCATTTT
clone_size: .
j_call: TRBJ1-5
d_call: .
v_call: TRBV4-1

cdr3_aa: CASAETGSSPLHF
cdr3_nt: TGTGCCAGCGCGGAGACAGGATCTTCACCCCTCCACTTT
clone_size: .
j_call: TRBJ1-6
d_call: .
v_call: TRBV7-9

cdr3_aa: CASSYRDRNSPLHF
cdr3_nt: TGCGCCAGCAGTTACCGGGACAGAAATTCACCCCTCCACTTT
clone_size: .
j_call: TRBJ1-6
d_call: TRBD1
v_call: TRBV5-1

cdr3_aa: CASKTGAGQPQHF
cdr3_nt: TGTGCCAGTAAGACAGGGGCAGGTCAGCCCCAGCATTTT
clone_size: .
j_call: TRBJ1-5
d_call: TRBD1
v_call: TRBV7-9

cdr3_aa: CASTMDRWDGYTF
cdr3_nt: TGTGCCAGTACCATGGACAGATGGGATGGCTACACCTTC
clone_size: .
j_call: TRBJ1-2
d_call: .
v_call: TRBV19

cdr3_aa: CASSVDPPTGPKNIQYF
cdr3_nt: TGTGCCAGCAGCGTAGACCCCCCCACAGGGCCCAAAAACATTCAGTACTTC
clone_size: .
j_call: TRBJ2-4
d_call: .
v_call: TRBV9

cdr3_aa: CASSLGTDLGSNQPQHF
cdr3_nt: TGTGCCAGCAGCTTGGGGACAGATTTGGGAAGTAATCAGCCCCAGCATTTT
clone_size: .
j_call: TRBJ1-5
d_call: .
v_call: TRBV5-5

cdr3_aa: CATSRETGTANTEAFF
cdr3_nt: TGTGCCACCAGCAGAGAAACCGGGACAGCAAACACTGAAGCTTTCTTT
clone_size: .
j_call: TRBJ1-1
d_call: TRBD1
v_call: TRBV15

cdr3_aa: CASSSQNAPYEQYF
cdr3_nt: TGTGCCAGCAGTTCACAGAACGCGCCCTACGAGCAGTACTTC
clone_size: .
j_call: TRBJ2-7
d_call: .
v_call: TRBV27

cdr3_aa: CASSPGTSGQETQYF
cdr3_nt: TGTGCCAGCAGCCCTGGGACTAGCGGCCAAGAGACCCAGTACTTC
clone_size: .
j_call: TRBJ2-5
d_call: TRBD2
v_call: TRBV9

cdr3_aa: CASSLGVGAYEQYF
cdr3_nt: TGTGCCAGCAGTTTGGGCGTTGGTGCCTACGAGCAGTACTTC
clone_size: few
j_call: TRBJ2-7
d_call: .
v_call: TRBV28

cdr3_aa: CASSYGTGLSTDTQYF
cdr3_nt: TGTGCCAGCAGCTACGGGACAGGCCTTAGCACAGATACGCAGTATTTT
clone_size: .
j_call: TRBJ2-3
d_call: TRBD1
v_call: TRBV5-6

cdr3_aa: CASSQAGKQGLGGYTF
cdr3_nt: TGCGCCAGCAGCCAAGCCGGTAAACAGGGGCTTGGTGGCTACACCTTC
clone_size: .
j_call: TRBJ1-2
d_call: TRBD1
v_call: TRBV4-1

cdr3_aa: CASSVGGGLAGRPSTDTQYF
cdr3_nt: TGTGCCAGCAGCGTCGGGGGTGGACTAGCGGGTAGACCTAGCACAGATACGCAGTATTTT
clone_size: .
j_call: TRBJ2-3
d_call: TRBD2
v_call: TRBV9

cdr3_aa: CASSSATGLVFAGELFF
cdr3_nt: TGTGCCAGCAGCTCGGCGACAGGGTTGGTTTTCGCCGGGGAGCTGTTTTTT
clone_size: .
j_call: TRBJ2-2
d_call: TRBD1
v_call: TRBV5-6

cdr3_aa: CASSYSSTGGGEAFF
cdr3_nt: TGTGCCAGCAGTTACTCATCGACAGGGGGAGGTGAAGCTTTCTTT
clone_size: .
j_call: TRBJ1-1
d_call: TRBD1
v_call: TRBV6-6

cdr3_aa: CASSVDGNQPQHF
cdr3_nt: TGTGCCAGCAGCGTAGACGGGAATCAGCCCCAGCATTTT
clone_size: .
j_call: TRBJ1-5
d_call: .
v_call: TRBV9

cdr3_aa: CASSSQNMGGHQPQHF
cdr3_nt: TGTGCCAGCAGTTCCCAAAATATGGGGGGGCATCAGCCCCAGCATTTT
clone_size: .
j_call: TRBJ1-5
d_call: .
v_call: TRBV27

cdr3_aa: CAISESGTGEKLFF
cdr3_nt: TGTGCCATCAGTGAATCCGGGACAGGTGAAAAACTGTTTTTT
clone_size: once
j_call: TRBJ1-4
d_call: TRBD1
v_call: TRBV10-3

cdr3_aa: CASSLYPGQSPEAFF
cdr3_nt: TGTGCCAGCAGTTTGTACCCGGGACAATCTCCTGAAGCTTTCTTT
clone_size: .
j_call: TRBJ1-1
d_call: .
v_call: TRBV27

cdr3_aa: CASSFLTGNTEAFF
cdr3_nt: TGCGCCAGCAGCTTCCTGACAGGGAACACTGAAGCTTTCTTT
clone_size: few
j_call: TRBJ1-1
d_call: .
v_call: TRBV5-1

cdr3_aa: CASEGVQNNQPQHF
cdr3_nt: TGTGCCAGCGAAGGGGTACAGAACAATCAGCCCCAGCATTTT
clone_size: .
j_call: TRBJ1-5
d_call: .
v_call: TRBV6-6

cdr3_aa: CASSYSDRRNEKLFF
cdr3_nt: TGTGCCAGCAGTTACTCGGACAGGAGAAATGAAAAACTGTTTTTT
clone_size: once
j_call: TRBJ1-4
d_call: TRBD1
v_call: TRBV6-6

cdr3_aa: CASSQDFAGAAGELFF
cdr3_nt: TGCGCCAGCAGCCAAGATTTCGCGGGGGCCGCCGGGGAGCTGTTTTTT
clone_size: .
j_call: TRBJ2-2
d_call: .
v_call: TRBV4-3

cdr3_aa: CASSLAGVEQFF
cdr3_nt: TGTGCCAGCAGTTTAGCAGGGGTCGAGCAGTTCTTC
clone_size: .
j_call: TRBJ2-1
d_call: .
v_call: TRBV27

cdr3_aa: CASTMFTLGAQETQYF
cdr3_nt: TGCGCCAGCACCATGTTTACTTTGGGGGCCCAAGAGACCCAGTACTTC
clone_size: .
j_call: TRBJ2-5
d_call: .
v_call: TRBV5-1